This T cell receptor (beta chain) was sequenced in a study of shared clonotypes between healthy human individuals. Germline loops: CDR1 SGHAT, CDR2 FQDESV (reference sequence). V lost 4 bases, J lost 0 bases, and 12 bases lay in between. The CDR3 spans 15 residues. Partitioning of CD4+ cells yielded a CD45RA+ naive subset and a CD45RA-negative memory subset. Several immunoSEQ plates received, in even portions, the genomic DNA of each subset. In the authors' methods: Junction-only sequences without quality scores were provided by ImmunoSEQ, so filtering was different. Libraries were prepared by immunoSEQ multiplex PCR; TCRdb keeps only in-frame clonotypes and omits some of them. V and J calls and clone size are copied from that table; D and trimming were computed from the DNA. Of some 2,400,000 clones in the sample, approximately 94% were seen once.

Sequencing was done on a sample of naive CD4+ T cells sorted from blood. Described subset: CD45RA+ positively selected. This sequence joins TRBV11-1 and TRBJ1-1; weak D call: TRBD1 (5 bases). The receptor comes from a man aged 18-30 years in good health. The CDR3 spells CASSWQGGLNTEAFF. In DNA, the CDR3 is TGTGCCAGCAGCTGGCAGGGAGGTTTGAACACTGAAGCTTTCTTT.